This is a list of T cell receptor beta chains from one sample in a study of T cells expressing NK-cell markers. TCRdb reprocessed the 5' RACE reads; each CDR3 protein has one entry and no DNA is given. The listing contains about 390,000 distinct CDR3 sequences. Material: blood T cells: a sorted CD56 or NKG2C T cell subset, CD4+ or CD8+ T cells, or bulk PBMC T cells (not recorded which). The receptors come from a woman in her forties or fifties in good health. CDR3s include the opening cysteine and the closing phenylalanine or tryptophan. Fields, in order: CDR3 length, V gene, J gene, CDR3 protein.

16	TRBV20-1	TRBJ2-1	CSARPRGAGLFHEQFF
13	TRBV7-9	TRBJ1-4	CASSRGPNEKLFF
16	TRBV7-2	TRBJ2-1	CASSSETRRFYGEQFF
13	TRBV2	TRBJ2-5	CASSEGSVGTQYF
18	TRBV5-6	TRBJ2-1	CASSFSPLGRERPNEQFF
16	TRBV20-1	TRBJ1-3	CSARDPRQGDGNTIYF
16	TRBV20-1	TRBJ2-3	CSASKEGGGRTDTQYF
17	TRBV4-2	TRBJ1-1	CASSQVGGGAPNTEAFF
13	TRBV6-5	TRBJ2-1	CASSQGSYNEQFF
15	TRBV14	TRBJ2-1	CASSQDFPSNNEQFF
14	TRBV18	TRBJ2-7	CASSPPGISYEQYF
13	TRBV29-1	TRBJ2-1	CSGGTESYNEQFF
16	TRBV7-8	TRBJ1-1	CASSLEPRTDATEAFF
12	TRBV28	TRBJ2-1	CASTGVYNEQFF
15	TRBV2	TRBJ2-1	CASSVDRGTYNEQFF
15	TRBV7-2	TRBJ1-3	CASSLWLSSGNTIYF
14	TRBV20-1	TRBJ1-5	CSAGRGTGGQPQHF
15	TRBV6-5	TRBJ2-7	CASSYSVSFSYEQYF
13	TRBV15	TRBJ2-2	CATSNEGPGELFF
15	TRBV2	TRBJ2-5	CASRNSGQALETQYF
14	TRBV12-3/TRBV12-4	TRBJ2-2	CASSLGGEAGELFF
15	TRBV11-3	TRBJ2-7	CASSLGAGTRGEQYF
17	TRBV6-5	TRBJ2-7	CASSFSRLAGASGEQYF